This T cell receptor (beta chain) was identified in a study of long-term antiretroviral therapy in people with HIV. In regard to this clone: Its matching antigen is unknown.

Study-level findings and limits: ART was followed by higher diversity that remained below transplant donor controls.

The CDR3 length is 14 residues. J gave up 2 bases and V 6 bases, and 2 bases lay outside the gene matches. Germline CDR1 SGHTA, CDR2 FQGTGA. Per donor, at least one pre-ART and at least two post-ART PBMC samples were obtained. Every specimen held between roughly 0.85-11 million cryopreserved PBMC. These were thawed and washed before DNA extraction. They ran version v3.0 of the immunoSEQ assay at survey level. Profiling relied on immunoSEQ multiplex PCR, and the TCRdb table lists in-frame clones only, not all of them. The sample includes 10,000 to 15,000 clones, about 78% seen only once; the top ten take more than 13%.

The rearrangement uses TRBV7-3 and TRBJ1-2, with 11 bases identical to TRBD1. This specimen consisted of unsorted PBMCs, obtained 1.3 years after starting antiretroviral therapy. The clonotype was recovered from a young woman with HIV. Here the CDR3 reads CASRRDRGNYGYTF. CDR3 DNA sequence: TGTGCCAGCAGACGGGACAGGGGGAACTATGGCTACACCTTC.